This paragraph covers one T cell receptor (beta chain) sequence. Other DNA sequences within the sample encode an identical CDR3. This entry is derived from a study of T cell responses to AZD1222 COVID-19 vaccine. The V and J ends lost 4 bases and 1 base, in that order; junction bases with no gene match: 1. CDR3 length equals 14 residues. Germline CDR1 SGDLS, CDR2 YYNGEE. Assay used: immunoSEQ multiplex PCR; TCRdb lists only in-frame clones, some missing. The sample contains roughly 180,000 clones, approximately 92% of which appear only once. The starting material was peripheral blood, obtained on day 0 of AZD1222 vaccination. J is TRBJ1-1 and V is TRBV9; TRBD1 matches 10 bases. This receptor was identified in an adult in good health. CDR3 sequence: CASSRDRGNTEAFF. Here the CDR3 DNA reads TGTGCCAGCAGCCGGGACAGGGGGAACACTGAAGCTTTCTTT.